This T cell receptor beta chain was captured by sequencing in a study of blood T cell repertoires in COVID-19. Study background: From the United States, Italy and Spain came samples of acute and convalescent COVID-19. T cells, B-cell-depleted T cells, or PBMCs supplied cDNA or gDNA.

In the authors' workflow: Using reference gene primer amplification, nucleated cell counts were estimated. This table comes from immunoSEQ multiplex PCR, and its TCRdb copy is limited to in-frame clones, with some not included. The DNA was the basis for D and trimming; V, J and clone size are from that table. The sample gives 300,000 to 500,000 clones, 88% of which show up once; about 0.89% is in the top ten. Germline V lookup: CDR1 SQVTM, CDR2 ANQGSEA. The CDR3 extends over 16 amino acids. The V and J ends lost 1 base and 3 bases respectively, with 16 bases between them. The V and J genes are TRBV29-1 and TRBJ2-1; tentatively, D is TRBD1 (6 bases). Material: PBMCs or T cells enriched from blood (not recorded which). The receptor's source is a woman in her 30s with acute COVID-19. Here the CDR3 reads CSVEARDRRSYNEQFF. The CDR3 DNA is TGCAGCGTTGAAGCCCGAGACAGGAGAAGCTACAATGAGCAGTTCTTC.